Given below is one TCR beta chain in context. Its antigen is unidentified. In the authors' methods: Because ImmunoSEQ provided only junction sequences with no quality scores, the filtering differed. Generated by immunoSEQ multiplex PCR, the TCRdb table keeps only in-frame clones and is missing some. V and J calls and clone size follow that table, whereas D and trimming were derived from the DNA. The sample yields under 600,000 clones, 60% to 80% seen once. It was some 84 million PBMCs that unsorted samples used for genomic DNA. These data belong to a study of shared clonotypes between healthy human individuals. CDR1 and CDR2 from the germline V gene are MGHRA and YSYEKL. The CDR3 loop spans 18 amino acids. V gave up 1 base and J gave up 0 bases, with 15 bases separating them. Findings of the study overall: Measured sharing among donors was expected to vary with sequencing depth. Donor scarcity curtailed the genetic and exposure-history diversity represented herein.

The chain employs TRBV4-1 and TRBJ2-2, with D perhaps TRBD1 (5 bases). The origin of this receptor is a woman in her forties in good health. Some clones in this sample may be carry-over from other donors' samples. The specimen was PBMCs. CDR3 coding DNA: TGCGCCAGCAGCCAAGCTTCCAGGGCCTCGGCGAACACCGGGGAGCTGTTTTTT. Translated: CASSQASRASANTGELFF.